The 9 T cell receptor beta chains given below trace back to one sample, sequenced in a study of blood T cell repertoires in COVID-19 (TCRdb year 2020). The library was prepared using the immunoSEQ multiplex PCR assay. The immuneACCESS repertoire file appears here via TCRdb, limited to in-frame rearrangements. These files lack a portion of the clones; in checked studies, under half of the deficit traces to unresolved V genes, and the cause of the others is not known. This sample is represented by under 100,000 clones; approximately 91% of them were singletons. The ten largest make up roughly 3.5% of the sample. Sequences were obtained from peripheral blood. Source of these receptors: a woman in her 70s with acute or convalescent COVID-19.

The CDR3 coding sequence is TGTGCCAGCAGCTTAAGGGGCAGCGGGAGAGAGACCCAGTACTTC. This translates into CASSLRGSGRETQYF. The chain uses TRBV7-2 and TRBJ2-5, with 8 bases lining up with TRBD2. The trim removed 2 bases at V and 4 bases at J, leaving 6 bases unmatched. CDR1 and CDR2 from the germline V gene are SGHTA and FQGNSA. The CDR3 length is 15 residues.

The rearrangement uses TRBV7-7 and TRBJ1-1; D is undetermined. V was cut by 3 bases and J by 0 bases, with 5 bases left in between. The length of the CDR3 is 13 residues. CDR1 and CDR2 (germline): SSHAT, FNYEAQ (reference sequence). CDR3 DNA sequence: TGTGCCAGCAGCTTGACACTGAACACTGAAGCTTTCTTT. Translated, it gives CASSLTLNTEAFF.

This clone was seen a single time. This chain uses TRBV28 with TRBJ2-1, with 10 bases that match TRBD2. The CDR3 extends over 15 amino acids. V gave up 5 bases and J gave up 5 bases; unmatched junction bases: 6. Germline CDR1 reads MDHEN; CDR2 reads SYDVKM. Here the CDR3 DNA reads TGTGCCAGCAGTATGTGGACTAGCGGAGACAATGAGCAGTTCTTC. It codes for CASSMWTSGDNEQFF.

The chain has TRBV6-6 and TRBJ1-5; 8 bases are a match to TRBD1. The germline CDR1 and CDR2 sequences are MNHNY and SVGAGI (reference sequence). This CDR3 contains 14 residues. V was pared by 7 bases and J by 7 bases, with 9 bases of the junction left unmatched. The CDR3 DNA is TGTGCCAGCACCGGACAGGGCAGGGCACAGCCCCAGCATTTT. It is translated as CASTGQGRAQPQHF.

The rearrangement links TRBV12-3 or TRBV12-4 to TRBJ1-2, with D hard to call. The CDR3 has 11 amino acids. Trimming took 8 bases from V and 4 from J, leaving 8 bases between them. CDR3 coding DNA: TGTGCCAGCGCGGTTGGCTATGGCTACACCTTC. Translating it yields CASAVGYGYTF.

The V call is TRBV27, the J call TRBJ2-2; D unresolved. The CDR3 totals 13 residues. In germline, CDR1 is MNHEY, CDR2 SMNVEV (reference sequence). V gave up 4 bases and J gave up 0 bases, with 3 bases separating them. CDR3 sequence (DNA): TGTGCCAGCAGTTCCTCGAACACCGGGGAGCTGTTTTTT. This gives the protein CASSSSNTGELFF.

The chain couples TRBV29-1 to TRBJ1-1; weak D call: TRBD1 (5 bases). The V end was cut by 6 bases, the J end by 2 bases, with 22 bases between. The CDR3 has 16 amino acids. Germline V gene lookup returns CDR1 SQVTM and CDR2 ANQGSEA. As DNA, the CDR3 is TGCAGCGTGCTGGGTCAGGTGACAGCCTTAAACACTGAAGCTTTCTTT. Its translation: CSVLGQVTALNTEAFF.

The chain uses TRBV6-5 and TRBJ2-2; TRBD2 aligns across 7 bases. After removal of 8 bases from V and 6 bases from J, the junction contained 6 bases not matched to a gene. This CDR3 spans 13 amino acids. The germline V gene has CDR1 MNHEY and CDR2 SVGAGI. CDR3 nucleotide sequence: TGTGCCAGCTCTCTCGCGGGGGCCGGGGAGCTGTTTTTT. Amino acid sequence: CASSLAGAGELFF.

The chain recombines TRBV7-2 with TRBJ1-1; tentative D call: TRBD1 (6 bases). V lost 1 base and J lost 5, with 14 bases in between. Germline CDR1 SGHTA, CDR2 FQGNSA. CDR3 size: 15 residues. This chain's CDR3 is CASSLGSGRGTEAFF. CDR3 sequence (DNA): TGTGCCAGCAGCTTAGGCTCCGGCAGGGGTACTGAAGCTTTCTTT. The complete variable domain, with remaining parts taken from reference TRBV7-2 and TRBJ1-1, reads GAGVSQSPSNKVTEKGKDVELRCDPISGHTALYWYRQSLGQGLEFLIYFQGNSAPDKSGLPSDRFSAERTGGSVSTLTIQRTQQEDSAVYLCASSLGSGRGTEAFFGQGTRLTVV.